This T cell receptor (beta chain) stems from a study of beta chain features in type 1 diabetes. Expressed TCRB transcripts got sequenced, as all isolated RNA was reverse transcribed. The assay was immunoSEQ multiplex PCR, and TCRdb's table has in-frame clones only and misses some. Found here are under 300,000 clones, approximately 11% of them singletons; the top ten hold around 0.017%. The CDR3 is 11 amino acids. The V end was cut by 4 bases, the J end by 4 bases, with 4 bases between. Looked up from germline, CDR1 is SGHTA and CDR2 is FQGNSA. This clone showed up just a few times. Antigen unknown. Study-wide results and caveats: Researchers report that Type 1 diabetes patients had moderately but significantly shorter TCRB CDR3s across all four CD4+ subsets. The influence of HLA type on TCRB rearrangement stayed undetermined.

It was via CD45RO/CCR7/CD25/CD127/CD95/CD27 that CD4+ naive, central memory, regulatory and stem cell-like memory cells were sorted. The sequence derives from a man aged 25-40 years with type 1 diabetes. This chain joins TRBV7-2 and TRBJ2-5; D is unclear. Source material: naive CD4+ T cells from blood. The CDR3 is CASSSGETQYF. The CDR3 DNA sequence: TGTGCCAGCAGCTCAGGAGAGACCCAGTACTTC.